The T cell receptor beta chain described here comes from a study of long-term antiretroviral therapy in people with HIV (dated by TCRdb to about 2022). Context from the whole study: The earliest samples were collected roughly a decade before the 2015 WHO recommendation for immediate ART, at a time when ART was usually postponed until CD4 counts fell. A retrospective serial study tested whether changes in peripheral blood TRB repertoire composition and diversity were associated with ART initiation and durable HIV suppression. The cohort contributed about 200 cryopreserved PBMC samples from a few dozen adults with confirmed HIV infection, collected serially over a mean of roughly 6 years (range 1-12). Eleven of the 30 participants with HIV were female. No cross-contamination during QIAcube processing was seen in test extractions of a monoclonal T-cell line run alongside 33 polyclonal samples.

On the study overall, not on this receptor specifically: The repertoire was dominated across all time points by expanded TRB clones identified before ART initiation, although this dominance was seen to fluctuate and to decrease in many PLHIV after ART. CDR3 length ranges in HIV repertoires were narrower than in controls, and network structure suggested an antigen-experienced repertoire with only a slight naive shift after ART. ART initiation was associated with a significant increase in TRB diversity, but diversity stayed significantly below transplant donor controls even after long-term ART. The samples were dated from about 2003 to 2017, and the ART regimens that were used may be less effective than current ART regimens. Because pre-ART samples had limited cell numbers, profiling was done on unsorted PBMC rather than on sorted CD4+ and CD8+ T cells. Inferences about post-ART repertoire changes are limited because no data were available on ART adherence, viral resistance or therapy changes. Owing to limited PBMC availability, only the TCR beta chain was sequenced, without alpha chain pairing.

Participants were included only if at least one PBMC sample before ART initiation and at least two post-ART samples were available. All participants with HIV were treated in the United States of America. Before DNA extraction, cryopreserved samples of roughly 1-10 million PBMC were thawed and washed. At the time of the earliest PBMC sample, participants with HIV were aged between roughly 20 and 60 years. PBMC samples were contributed by each participant from 1-4 timepoints before ART initiation and 2-8 timepoints after ART initiation, with a median of 7 samples. For every participant, serial HIV viral load, CD4+ T-cell count, ART history and demographic data were obtained. Genomic DNA was extracted from unsorted PBMC with a Qiagen kit on a QIAcube, processed in batches of 12 samples. The immunoSEQ hsTCRB v3.0 assay was used at survey level resolution to sequence the TRB variable region. The target sequencing depth for TRB was roughly 40,000-55,000 T-cell genomes per sample. Pooled TRB libraries were sequenced on an Illumina MiSeq with a v3 150-cycle kit. From the authors' description of their analysis: Repertoire analysis ran in R within a reproducible Nextflow workflow covering QC, data transformation and analysis. LymphoSeq2, an R package for exploring AIRR-Seq data, was used to implement the custom analyses. Several samples that produced fewer than 5000 total TRB sequences were removed, so 188 HIV repertoires were analyzed. Among the approximately 200 retained HIV repertoires, some 60 were collected before ART initiation and 129 after ART initiation. Repertoires were downsampled to 5000 TRB nucleotide sequences, and summary statistics were averaged over 100 downsampling iterations. The analysis kept only TRB sequences whose CDR3 regions were at least seven amino acids long. A Shannon entropy-derived clonality score and the Gini coefficient were used to measure diversity. In the repertoire networks, any two of the top 5000 CDR3 amino acid sequences were connected whenever the two sequences differed by an edit distance of one. For TRB CDR3 amino acid sequences, GLIPH2 was used to predict antigen specificity groups and MHC restriction. To flag known CMV, EBV, HIV or tissue antigen associations, CDR3 amino acid sequences were matched against VDJdb and McPAS-TCR. Pre-ART, post-ART and control groups were compared with Wilcoxon signed-rank tests and Holm-Bonferroni correction. What TCRdb holds here is the immuneACCESS table cut down to in-frame rearrangements. Part of the clones is not present; checked against another copy, under half of the missing clones reflect an unresolved V gene, and the others are unexplained. The DNA was the basis for D and trimming; V, J and clone size are from that table. This sample is represented by roughly 34,000 clones; 70% to 80% of them were singletons. The ten largest clones take up roughly 3.1% of the sample.

A note on this clone: The specificity of this receptor is unknown. No quality values exist for individual bases; no much larger clone is one base distant.

The receptor was derived from a man in his late teens or twenties with HIV. The sequenced sample was unsorted PBMCs, obtained 1.9 years after starting antiretroviral therapy.

The CDR3 protein: CASSFGDQGANVLTF. The nucleotide sequence is TGTGCCAGCAGCTTCGGGGATCAAGGGGCCAACGTCCTGACTTTC. Here the chain combines TRBV11-2 and TRBJ2-6, with TRBD2 as a weak D call on 5 bases. Deletion took 3 bases off V and 4 bases off J, with a span of 10 bases between the germline ends. CDR1 is given as SGHAT and CDR2 as FQNNGV, both from the germline V gene. CDR3 length: 15 amino acids, cysteine to phenylalanine. Just CDR3 DNA is preserved here, 45 bases in frame from base 1.